Listed below are T cell receptor beta chains from one sample, sequenced in a study of response to subunit inactivated influenza vaccine. One entry per CDR3 protein results from TCRdb running MiXCR on the RT-PCR reads. The table shows a few hundred thousand distinct CDR3 sequences, with around 20% occurring only once. This sample comprised PBMCs from blood, obtained around 22 months after vaccination. These receptors all come from a man aged 45-69 years who received an inactivated influenza vaccine. Each CDR3 is given with its conserved first and last residue. A D gene is named only where the DNA matches it firmly. Only part of the rows carry a size: once, few, many, or a class if the clone is expanded.

j_gene: TRBJ1-4; d_gene: NA; abundance: NA; v_gene: TRBV20-1; CDR3nt: TGCAGTGCTAGTGCTGTCGGGGGGCGTGTGGAAAAACTGTTTTTT; CDR3aa: CSASAVGGRVEKLFF
j_gene: TRBJ1-2; d_gene: TRBD1; abundance: few; v_gene: TRBV20-1; CDR3nt: TGCAGTGCCCAGGGAGGAGGGGGCGTGTATGGCTACACCTTC; CDR3aa: CSAQGGGGVYGYTF
j_gene: TRBJ2-3; d_gene: NA; abundance: NA; v_gene: TRBV4-3; CDR3nt: TGCGCCAGCAGCCAGAGAGATCTAGCGAGCACAGATACGCAGTATTTT; CDR3aa: CASSQRDLASTDTQYF
j_gene: TRBJ2-3; d_gene: NA; abundance: NA; v_gene: TRBV5-1; CDR3nt: TGCGCCAGCAGCTTAGATGTGGGTGCAGATACGCAGTATTTT; CDR3aa: CASSLDVGADTQYF
j_gene: TRBJ1-2; d_gene: NA; abundance: few; v_gene: TRBV7-9; CDR3nt: TGTGCCAGCAGCTATTCGGATTTGGGTGGCTACACCTTC; CDR3aa: CASSYSDLGGYTF
j_gene: TRBJ1-5; d_gene: NA; abundance: NA; v_gene: TRBV20-1; CDR3nt: TGCAGTGCTAGAGGGCAGGGTGGGGGCAATCAGCCCCAGCATTTT; CDR3aa: CSARGQGGGNQPQHF
j_gene: TRBJ2-7; d_gene: NA; abundance: NA; v_gene: TRBV27; CDR3nt: TGTGCCAGCAGCCCCTCGAGGCTCTCCTACGAGCAGTACTTC; CDR3aa: CASSPSRLSYEQYF
j_gene: TRBJ2-1; d_gene: TRBD1; abundance: NA; v_gene: TRBV4-3; CDR3nt: TGCGCCAGCAGCCAAGACAGGGGGATAGAGCAGTTCTTC; CDR3aa: CASSQDRGIEQFF
j_gene: TRBJ2-5; d_gene: NA; abundance: few; v_gene: TRBV4-3; CDR3nt: TGCGCCAGCAGCCAAGGGGCCACGAAAAGGGGGACCCAGTACTTC; CDR3aa: CASSQGATKRGTQYF
j_gene: TRBJ2-3; d_gene: TRBD2; abundance: NA; v_gene: TRBV9; CDR3nt: TGTGCCTCCGGCCCAAGACTAGCGGGAGGGGATACGCAGTATTTT; CDR3aa: CASGPRLAGGDTQYF
j_gene: TRBJ2-1; d_gene: NA; abundance: NA; v_gene: TRBV9; CDR3nt: TGTGCCAGCAGCGTAAAGGGGATCCGTGAGCAGTTCTTC; CDR3aa: CASSVKGIREQFF
j_gene: TRBJ1-2; d_gene: TRBD1; abundance: many; v_gene: TRBV20-1; CDR3nt: TGCAGTGCTAGCCCGGGACAGGGGGTTACTGGCTACACCTTC; CDR3aa: CSASPGQGVTGYTF
j_gene: TRBJ2-1; d_gene: TRBD2; abundance: NA; v_gene: TRBV12-3/TRBV12-4; CDR3nt: TGTGCCAGCAGTTTGGGTACTAGCGGGGGGGCCGGGCAGTTCTTC; CDR3aa: CASSLGTSGGAGQFF
j_gene: TRBJ2-7; d_gene: NA; abundance: few; v_gene: TRBV4-3; CDR3nt: TGCGCCAGCAGCCAGACGCGGGGCAACTACGAGCAGTACTTC; CDR3aa: CASSQTRGNYEQYF
j_gene: TRBJ2-7; d_gene: TRBD2; abundance: NA; v_gene: TRBV7-2; CDR3nt: TGTGCCAGCAGCAAAACTAGCGGGAACACCTACGAGCAGTACTTC; CDR3aa: CASSKTSGNTYEQYF
j_gene: TRBJ2-7; d_gene: TRBD1; abundance: NA; v_gene: TRBV29-1; CDR3nt: TGCAGCGTTGTACCGGGACAGAAGTACGAGCAGTACTTC; CDR3aa: CSVVPGQKYEQYF
j_gene: TRBJ2-2; d_gene: NA; abundance: few; v_gene: TRBV5-1; CDR3nt: TGCGCCAGCAGCTTAACAGGGAAACGGGCCGGGGAGCTGTTTTTT; CDR3aa: CASSLTGKRAGELFF
j_gene: TRBJ2-7; d_gene: NA; abundance: NA; v_gene: TRBV10-3; CDR3nt: TGTGCCGCACGGGACGGGGTGTACTACGAGCAGTACTTC; CDR3aa: CAARDGVYYEQYF
j_gene: TRBJ1-5; d_gene: NA; abundance: few; v_gene: TRBV4-3; CDR3nt: TGCGCCAGCAGCCAAGTATTCAGGGCCAACCTCAATCAGCCCCAGCATTTT; CDR3aa: CASSQVFRANLNQPQHF
j_gene: TRBJ2-5; d_gene: NA; abundance: few; v_gene: TRBV5-1; CDR3nt: TGCGCCAGCAGCGACGTAGCGATTGAGACCCAGTACTTC; CDR3aa: CASSDVAIETQYF
j_gene: TRBJ1-2; d_gene: TRBD1; abundance: few; v_gene: TRBV29-1; CDR3nt: TGCAGCGTTGAAAGGGACAGGGGGGACTATGGCTACACCTTC; CDR3aa: CSVERDRGDYGYTF
j_gene: TRBJ2-5; d_gene: NA; abundance: NA; v_gene: TRBV12-3/TRBV12-4; CDR3nt: TGTGCCAGCGGGGATCACAGGGCACAAGAGACCCAGTACTTC; CDR3aa: CASGDHRAQETQYF
j_gene: TRBJ2-2; d_gene: TRBD2; abundance: NA; v_gene: TRBV2; CDR3nt: TGTGCCAGCAGTGAGCAATCATTTTCGGGGGGGCACACCGGGGAGCTGTTTTTT; CDR3aa: CASSEQSFSGGHTGELFF
j_gene: TRBJ1-5; d_gene: NA; abundance: NA; v_gene: TRBV3-1; CDR3nt: TGTGCCAGCAGCCAAGATTATCCCACTCGGGGTACCAGCAATCAGCCCCAGCATTTT; CDR3aa: CASSQDYPTRGTSNQPQHF